This T cell receptor beta chain originates from a study of neurological immune-mediated disorders. Study findings and constraints: The absence of any CDR3 amino acid sequence shared by expanded clones across subjects suggests that repertoires were private in all groups.

The unsorted libraries were produced from 2 million PBMCs held at -80 C. CDR1 is SGHTA and CDR2 is FQGNSA in the germline V gene. Germline trimming cut 2 bases from V and 7 bases from J; bases unmatched to any gene: 8. The CDR3 extends over 15 amino acids. Concerning this clonotype: Its target is unknown. This is likely a read error, given that the CDR3 carries no conserved phenylalanine or tryptophan at its end.

As for the cDNA, it was generated by 5'RACE with 10-nucleotide random UMIs. In every sequencing run, more than 200 million TCR-beta sequences were generated from 15-18 subjects. TCRdb re-derived calls from the 5' RACE reads in MiXCR, one entry per CDR3 protein. The table records around 50,000 distinct CDR3 sequences, 3.8% of them present only once. Sequences were obtained from PBMCs. This clonotype originated in a man aged 55-75 years with multiple sclerosis. The chain recombines TRBV7-2 with TRBJ2-1; 7 bases line up with TRBD2. The CDR3 region has the DNA TGTGCCAGCAGCTTATCGCGGGAGAGGAGAAATGAGCAGTTCTTA. It is translated as CASSLSRERRNEQFL.